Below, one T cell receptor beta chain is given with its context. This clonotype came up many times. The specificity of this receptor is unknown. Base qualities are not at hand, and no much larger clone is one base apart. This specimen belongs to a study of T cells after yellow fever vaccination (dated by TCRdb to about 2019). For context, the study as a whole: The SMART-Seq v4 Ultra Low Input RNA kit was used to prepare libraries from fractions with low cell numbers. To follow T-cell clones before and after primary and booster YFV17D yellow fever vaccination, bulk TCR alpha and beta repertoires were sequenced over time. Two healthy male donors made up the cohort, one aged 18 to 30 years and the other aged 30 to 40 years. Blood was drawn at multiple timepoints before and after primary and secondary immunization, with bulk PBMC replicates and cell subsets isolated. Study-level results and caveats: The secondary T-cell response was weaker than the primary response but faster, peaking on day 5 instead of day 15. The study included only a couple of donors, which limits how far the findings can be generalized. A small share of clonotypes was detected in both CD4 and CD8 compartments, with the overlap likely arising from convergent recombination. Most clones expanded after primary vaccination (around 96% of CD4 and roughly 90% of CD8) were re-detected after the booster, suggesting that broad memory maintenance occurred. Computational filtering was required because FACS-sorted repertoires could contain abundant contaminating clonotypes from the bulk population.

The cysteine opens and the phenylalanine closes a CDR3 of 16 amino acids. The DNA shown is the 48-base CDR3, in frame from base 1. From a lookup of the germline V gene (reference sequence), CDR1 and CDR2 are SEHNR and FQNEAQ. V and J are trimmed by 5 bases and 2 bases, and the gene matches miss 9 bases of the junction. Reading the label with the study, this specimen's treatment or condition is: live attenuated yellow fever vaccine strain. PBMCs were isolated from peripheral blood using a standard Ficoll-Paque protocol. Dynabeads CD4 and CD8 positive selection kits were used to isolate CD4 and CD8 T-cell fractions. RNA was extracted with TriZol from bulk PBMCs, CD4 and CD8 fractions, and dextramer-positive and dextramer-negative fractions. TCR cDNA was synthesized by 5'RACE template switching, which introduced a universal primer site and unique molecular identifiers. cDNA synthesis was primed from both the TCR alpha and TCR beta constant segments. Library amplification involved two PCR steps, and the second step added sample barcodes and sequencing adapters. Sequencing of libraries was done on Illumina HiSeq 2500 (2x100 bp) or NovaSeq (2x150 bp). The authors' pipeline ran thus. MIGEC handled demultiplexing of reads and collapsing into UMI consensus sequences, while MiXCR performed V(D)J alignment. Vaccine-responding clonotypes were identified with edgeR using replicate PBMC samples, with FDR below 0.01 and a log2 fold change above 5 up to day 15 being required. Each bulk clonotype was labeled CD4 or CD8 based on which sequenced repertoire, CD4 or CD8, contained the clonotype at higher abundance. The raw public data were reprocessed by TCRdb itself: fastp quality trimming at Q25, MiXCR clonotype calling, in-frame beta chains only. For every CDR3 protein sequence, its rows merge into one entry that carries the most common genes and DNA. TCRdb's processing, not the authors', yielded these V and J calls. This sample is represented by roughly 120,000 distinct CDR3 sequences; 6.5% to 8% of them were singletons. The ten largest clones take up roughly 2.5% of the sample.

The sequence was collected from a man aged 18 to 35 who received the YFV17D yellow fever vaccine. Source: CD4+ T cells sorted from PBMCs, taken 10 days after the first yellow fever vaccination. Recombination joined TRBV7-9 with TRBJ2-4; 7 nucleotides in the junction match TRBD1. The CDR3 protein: CASSHGQVLTKNIQYF. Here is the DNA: TGTGCCAGCAGCCACGGACAGGTCCTAACCAAAAACATTCAGTACTTC.